The next 25 T cell receptor beta chains were all read from a single sample in a study of blood T cell repertoires in COVID-19. The assay was immunoSEQ multiplex PCR, and TCRdb's table has in-frame clones only and misses some. Of approximately 300,000 clones in the sample, over 80% are singletons; the top ten hold over 5.5%. What was sequenced was peripheral blood. All receptors derive from a woman in her 50s with COVID-19, enrolled during active disease.

The rearrangement joins TRBV6-5 to TRBJ2-7; 13 bases map to TRBD2. Germline V lookup: CDR1 MNHEY, CDR2 SVGAGI. Losses at the gene ends were 2 bases for V and 5 bases for J; bases not matched to a gene: 6. This CDR3 has 16 amino acids. The CDR3 loop reads CASSYLFGTSGNEQYF. Written as DNA, the CDR3 is TGTGCCAGCAGTTACCTTTTTGGGACTAGCGGGAACGAGCAGTACTTC.

This chain joins TRBV20-1 and TRBJ1-4, with TRBD1 as a possible D gene (6 bases). The V gene lost 3 bases and the J gene lost 10 bases, with 18 bases spanning the gap. This CDR3 comprises 14 residues. Germline CDR1 and CDR2: DFQATT and SNEGSKA (reference sequence). CDR3 residues: CSASLSGGIGKLFF. In nucleotides, the CDR3 is TGCAGTGCTAGTCTGTCGGGGGGCATCGGAAAACTGTTTTTT.

A single count supports this clone. V and J are TRBV5-1 and TRBJ2-7, with 9 bases identical to TRBD2. Germline CDR1 reads SGHRS; CDR2 reads YFSETQ. V dropped 0 bases and J dropped 5; count of bases not matched to a gene: 6. This CDR3 has 15 amino acids. CDR3 sequence (DNA): TGCGCCAGCAGCTTGGGTCGCGGGAGGGCCAACGAGCAGTACTTC. Translation: CASSLGRGRANEQYF. The complete variable domain, with remaining parts taken from reference TRBV5-1 and TRBJ2-7, reads KAGVTQTPRYLIKTRGQQVTLSCSPISGHRSVSWYQQTPGQGLQFLFEYFSETQRNKGNFPGRFSGRQFSNSRSEMNVSTLELGDSALYLCASSLGRGRANEQYFGPGTRLTVT.

This sequence joins TRBV7-2 and TRBJ2-2, with 12 nucleotides matching TRBD2. Germline CDR1 is SGHTA and CDR2 is FQGNSA. The CDR3 has 16 residues. Trimming removed 4 bases from V and 5 bases from J; junction bases left unmatched: 5. This CDR3 is CASSSLAGGRTGELFF. The DNA of the CDR3 is TGTGCCAGCAGCTCCCTAGCGGGAGGGCGGACCGGGGAGCTGTTTTTT.

V and J are TRBV10-1 and TRBJ2-7; D ambiguous. The CDR3 contains 13 residues. V lost 3 bases and J lost 0, with 6 bases in between. The germline V gene encodes CDR1 WNHNN and CDR2 SYGVQD (reference sequence). The CDR3 loop reads CASSDENSYEQYF. In DNA, the CDR3 is TGCGCCAGCAGTGACGAGAACTCCTACGAGCAGTACTTC.

The chain has TRBV3-1 (or the pseudogene TRBV3-2) and TRBJ2-7; TRBD2 aligns across 10 bases. V shed 2 bases, J shed 7 bases, and the junction held 5 bases outside the gene matches. CDR1 LGHDT and CDR2 YNNKEL come from the germline V gene (reference sequence). There are 14 residues in the CDR3. This CDR3 is CASSQLAGVGEQYF. The CDR3 DNA is TGTGCCAGCAGCCAACTAGCGGGAGTGGGGGAGCAGTACTTC.

This chain joins TRBV29-1 and TRBJ1-2; D perhaps matches TRBD1 (5 bases). CDR3 length: 13 amino acids. V lost 7 bases and J 1 base, leaving 13 bases between the germline ends. The germline CDR1 and CDR2 sequences are SQVTM and ANQGSEA. The CDR3, as DNA: TGCAGCGCCAACGACAGATTTAACTATGGCTACACCTTC. This gives the protein CSANDRFNYGYTF. Looking up the rest from reference TRBV29-1 and TRBJ1-2 gives the full variable domain: SAVISQKPSRDICQRGTSLTIQCQVDSQVTMMFWYRQQPGQSLTLIATANQGSEATYESGFVIDKFPISRPNLTFSTLTVSNMSPEDSSIYLCSANDRFNYGYTFGSGTRLTVV.

This chain links TRBV19 with TRBJ2-2, with 7 bases identical to TRBD1. The germline V gene encodes CDR1 LNHDA and CDR2 SQIVND (reference sequence). The CDR3 extends over 15 amino acids. V trimming: 6 bases; J trimming: 7 bases; junction bases outside the gene matches: 11. The CDR3 DNA follows: TGTGCCAGTAGCCCCCGAGACAGGGTTGACGGGGAGCTGTTTTTT. This codes for CASSPRDRVDGELFF.

J is TRBJ2-7 and V is TRBV7-2, with 7 bases lining up with TRBD1. The CDR3 length is 14 residues. J lost 2 bases, V lost 6 bases, and 7 bases had no gene match. From germline, CDR1 is SGHTA and CDR2 FQGNSA. CDR3 residues: CASSVTGNTYEQYF. Written as DNA, the CDR3 is TGTGCCAGCAGTGTGACAGGGAATACCTACGAGCAGTACTTC.

Written as DNA, the CDR3 is TGTGCCAGTACCTCCACCTATCGGAGCAATCAGCCCCAGCATTTT. Translation gives CASTSTYRSNQPQHF. The chain joins TRBV19 to TRBJ1-5; no clear D. This CDR3 comprises 15 residues. V lost 7 bases and J 1 base, leaving 14 bases between the germline ends. CDR1 and CDR2 from the germline V gene are LNHDA and SQIVND (reference sequence).

This clone was observed a few times. The DNA for the CDR3 is TGTGCCAGCAGCTTAGCGGCAGGGGACTATGGCTACACCTTC. As protein: CASSLAAGDYGYTF. The chain uses TRBV7-8 and TRBJ1-2, with D possibly TRBD1 on 6 matching bases. Deletions cut 0 bases from V and 3 bases from J, with 8 bases between. The length of the CDR3 is 14 residues. The germline V gene has CDR1 SGHVS and CDR2 FQNEAQ.

The chain couples TRBV7-8 to TRBJ2-5; D is unresolved. Between the trimmed V and J ends, which lost 6 bases and 1 base, there was a span of 15 bases. The length of the CDR3 is 15 residues. Germline assignment: CDR1 SGHVS and CDR2 FQNEAQ. The DNA for the CDR3 is TGTGCCAGCAGTTTTGTGTCAGGCGTCCAAGAGACCCAGTACTTC. Protein sequence: CASSFVSGVQETQYF.

This clone occurred once. The CDR3: CASSQGAGYGYTF. CDR3 nucleotide sequence: TGTGCCAGCAGTCAGGGGGCCGGATATGGCTACACCTTC. The genes are TRBV5-4 and TRBJ1-2; 8 bases agree with TRBD1. CDR3 length: 13 residues. The V and J ends lost 5 bases and 5 bases, in that order; junction bases with no gene match: 5. CDR1 and CDR2 (germline): SGHNT, YYREEE (reference sequence).

The chain carries TRBV7-2 and TRBJ1-1; D might be TRBD1 (6 bases). Per the germline V gene, CDR1 is SGHTA and CDR2 is FQGNSA. The CDR3 length is 16 residues. Trimming removed 2 bases at V and 2 bases at J, with 15 bases between. CDR3 DNA sequence: TGTGCCAGCAGCTTATCAACAGGGATGGTCAACACTGAAGCTTTCTTT. It specifies CASSLSTGMVNTEAFF.

In regard to this clone: The junction does not match germline at one end; this may be a read error. V gene TRBV7-2 combines with J gene TRBJ1-1; maybe TRBD1 (5 bases). Looked up from germline, CDR1 is SGHTA and CDR2 is FQGNSA. There are 12 residues in the CDR3. The CDR3 loop reads CASSSFGGRVIF. The CDR3 coding sequence is TGTGCCAGCAGCTCTTTCGGGGGACGAGTGATCTTT.

Concerning this clone itself: The sample carries other DNA sequences with the same CDR3. V is TRBV5-1 and J is TRBJ2-3; the D gene is possibly TRBD2 (6 bases). In germline, CDR1 is SGHRS, CDR2 YFSETQ. The CDR3 contains 13 residues. V was cut by 0 bases and J by 4 bases, with 6 bases left in between. For the CDR3, the DNA is TGCGCCAGCAGCTTGGGGAGGGCAGATACGCAGTATTTT. It yields the protein CASSLGRADTQYF.

The gene calls are TRBV11-2 and TRBJ2-2; D is undetermined. In germline, CDR1 is SGHAT, CDR2 FQNNGV. Trimming pared 2 bases from V and 1 base from J, leaving 5 bases between. The CDR3 extends over 14 amino acids. CDR3 protein: CASSLIVNTGELFF. The CDR3 DNA sequence: TGTGCCAGCAGCTTAATCGTGAACACCGGGGAGCTGTTTTTT. The full variable domain, in which reference TRBV11-2 and TRBJ2-2 provide the parts outside the CDR3, is EAGVAQSPRYKIIEKRQSVAFWCNPISGHATLYWYQQILGQGPKLLIQFQNNGVVDDSQLPKDRFSAERLKGVDSTLKIQPAKLEDSAVYLCASSLIVNTGELFFGEGSRLTVL.

The V and J genes are TRBV19 and TRBJ2-5; possibly TRBD2 for D (5 bases). The CDR3 totals 14 residues. Germline values: CDR1 LNHDA, CDR2 SQIVND (reference sequence). V lost 7 bases to trimming and J lost 7 bases, with 19 bases between them. The CDR3 bases are TGTGCCAGTAAAGAGCGAGCGGTTTCTGGGACCCAGTACTTC. Translated, it gives CASKERAVSGTQYF.

This chain joins TRBV18 and TRBJ1-3, with D perhaps matching TRBD1 (5 bases). CDR1 and CDR2 (germline): KGHSH, LQKENI. The CDR3 has 15 residues. V lost 3 bases to trimming and J lost 0 bases, with 9 bases between them. The CDR3 nucleotides read TGTGCCAGCTCACCCACCCAGGGCTCTGGAAACACCATATATTTT. Translated, it gives CASSPTQGSGNTIYF.

V is TRBV4-1 and J is TRBJ2-1; the D is unclear. Trimming removed 1 base at V and 0 bases at J, with 7 bases between. The CDR3 extends over 15 amino acids. Per the germline V gene, CDR1 is MGHRA and CDR2 is YSYEKL. The CDR3 sequence: CASSQGPGSYNEQFF. The CDR3 region has the DNA TGCGCCAGCAGCCAAGGACCGGGCTCCTACAATGAGCAGTTCTTC.

The chain combines TRBV5-4 with TRBJ1-2, with TRBD1 matching 8 bases. Trimming took 1 base from V and 4 from J; bases not matched to a gene: 3. The CDR3 covers 14 residues. The germline V gene has CDR1 SGHNT and CDR2 YYREEE (reference sequence). The CDR3 reads CASSLRTGTYGYTF. The CDR3 DNA reads TGTGCCAGCAGCTTGAGGACAGGGACCTATGGCTACACCTTC.

This chain connects TRBV19 to TRBJ1-2; possibly TRBD1 for D (6 bases). Trimming stripped 6 bases from V and 4 bases from J, with 12 bases between. The CDR3 is 13 amino acids. Germline CDR1 LNHDA, CDR2 SQIVND (reference sequence). DNA for the CDR3: TGTGCCAGTAGAACACAGGGTACCTATGGCTACACCTTC. It translates to CASRTQGTYGYTF.

This clone has more than one count but fewer than ten. The chain links TRBV7-9 to TRBJ2-2, with D maybe TRBD2 (6 bases). The CDR3 runs 13 residues. V was cut by 3 bases and J by 6 bases, with 8 bases left in between. From germline, CDR1 is SEHNR and CDR2 FQNEAQ (reference sequence). The CDR3 protein is CASSFVAAGELFF. CDR3 nucleotides: TGTGCCAGCAGCTTCGTAGCGGCCGGGGAGCTGTTTTTT.

In DNA form, the CDR3 reads TGTGCCTGGAGTGTGGGCTTAACCTACAATGAGCAGTTCTTC. This gives the protein CAWSVGLTYNEQFF. V is TRBV30 and J is TRBJ2-1, with no clear D. The V end was cut by 0 bases, the J end by 2 bases, with 8 bases between. CDR3 length equals 14 residues. CDR1 GTSNPN and CDR2 SVGIG come from the germline V gene (reference sequence).

The chain uses TRBV7-9 and TRBJ1-1; D possibly corresponds to TRBD1 (6 bases). Looked up from germline, CDR1 is SEHNR and CDR2 is FQNEAQ (reference sequence). CDR3 size: 15 residues. The V end lost 3 bases, the J end lost 3 bases, and 14 bases lay between the germline ends. CDR3 amino acids: CASSFGGPRDTEAFF. The CDR3 bases are TGTGCCAGCAGCTTTGGGGGCCCCAGGGACACTGAAGCTTTCTTT.